The 3 T cell receptor beta chains below were found in one sample sequenced in a study of cytomegalovirus exposure and HLA in healthy donors. Amplification used 60 Vbeta primers and 13 Jbeta primers. The assay was immunoSEQ multiplex PCR, and TCRdb's table has in-frame clones only and misses some. The sample records under 110,000 clones, 85% to 90% being singletons. Sequencing was done on a sample of PBMCs. The receptors were sampled from a man aged 25-45 years in good health and CMV-seronegative.

This rearrangement joins TRBV9 to TRBJ1-1, with unresolved D. CDR3 length: 13 amino acids. Germline V gene lookup returns CDR1 SGDLS and CDR2 YYNGEE. The V end lost 2 bases, the J end lost 4 bases, and 9 bases lay between the germline ends. CDR3: CASSVSPGTEAFF. Written as DNA, the CDR3 is TGTGCCAGCAGCGTCTCACCGGGCACTGAAGCTTTCTTT.

The rearrangement joins TRBV28 to TRBJ1-4; 7 positions match TRBD1. V lost 6 bases and J lost 3; bases outside the gene matches: 4. Germline loops: CDR1 MDHEN, CDR2 SYDVKM. This CDR3 comprises 14 residues. DNA for the CDR3: TGTGCCAGCAGCCAGGGGGGTCCTAATGAAAAACTGTTTTTT. Amino acid sequence: CASSQGGPNEKLFF.

The gene calls are TRBV4-1 and TRBJ1-2; 11 nucleotides agree with TRBD1. This CDR3 contains 14 residues. The V gene's germline CDR1 is MGHRA and CDR2 YSYEKL. J was trimmed by 5 bases and V by 5 bases; bases with no gene match: 4. The CDR3 region has the DNA TGCGCCAGCAGCGAGGGGACAGGGGGTTATGGCTACACCTTC. It codes for CASSEGTGGYGYTF.